This T cell receptor (delta chain) was sequenced in a study of Vδ1+ human thymocytes. Overall study findings and caveats: Bulk repertoire data may be misinterpreted because of unexpected Vdelta2 sequences. Approximately 20% of thymic delta-chain sequences were Vdelta2, with few Vdelta3, unlike blood Vdelta1+ controls. Highly polyclonal TRG and TRD repertoires with Gaussian CDR3 length distributions appeared in thymus.

RNA was extracted from the cells and then reverse transcribed. Multiplex PCR used pooled V-gene forward primers and a constant-region reverse primer to amplify CDR3s. TCRdb re-called the multiplex PCR reads through CATT. The sample contains 70,000 to 90,000 delta-chain clones, approximately 37% of which appear only once. After alphabeta T cell depletion, CD3+ Vdelta1+ Vdelta2- thymocytes were sorted. This clone was observed a few times. The antigen is unknown. The germline V gene has CDR1 GEAIGNYY and CDR2 EKD. The CDR3 is 18 amino acids. The ends lost 2 bases at V and 0 bases at J; junction bases unmatched: 13.

The clonotype comes from a boy in the first two years of life who had congenital heart surgery. The chain carries TRDV2 and TRDJ1; 8 bases match TRDD3. The sample consisted of Vdelta1+ gamma-delta thymocytes from the thymus. Specified subset: FACS-sorted CD3+ TCRalphabeta- TCRVdelta1+ TCRVdelta2- thymocytes. CDR3 residues: CACDSTGGEAAYTDKLIF. The CDR3 nucleotides read TGTGCCTGTGACAGTACTGGGGGGGAGGCGGCCTACACCGATAAACTCATCTTT.